The 32 T cell receptor beta chains listed next were all sequenced from one sample in a study of blood T cells in healthy people across ages. Using a J-beta primer mix together with a sample-barcoded 5' primer, a second PCR was run for roughly 7 to 11 cycles. MiXCR, applied by TCRdb to the 5' RACE reads, yields one record per CDR3 protein. Of over 700,000 distinct CDR3 sequences in the sample, roughly 53% are singletons; the top ten hold roughly 40%. Sequences were obtained from blood. These receptors were taken from an older man in good health.

This clonotype was seen a handful of times. The chain carries TRBV14 and TRBJ2-6; unclear D gene. Germline assignment: CDR1 SGHDN and CDR2 FVKESK. V lost 0 bases and J lost 1, with 7 bases in between. The length of the CDR3 is 16 residues. CDR3: CASSQELGSGANVLTF. DNA for the CDR3: TGTGCCAGCAGCCAAGAGCTCGGGTCTGGGGCCAACGTCCTGACTTTC.

This clonotype came up a few times. The chain recombines TRBV20-1 with TRBJ2-7, with D perhaps assigned TRBD1 or TRBD2 (6 bases each). CDR1 and CDR2 (germline): DFQATT, SNEGSKA (reference sequence). This CDR3 is 15 amino acids long. The ends were cut back, 5 bases at V and 3 bases at J, with 20 bases in the middle. The CDR3 is CSAVKGGSGSYEQYF. CDR3 DNA sequence: TGCAGTGCTGTAAAGGGGGGCTCAGGGAGCTACGAGCAGTACTTC.

In this sample, this clonotype turned up a few times. The chain joins TRBV28 to TRBJ2-4; the D gene is possibly TRBD1 (6 bases). The J call is in doubt because the DNA end fits TRBJ2-7 better. This CDR3 has 15 amino acids. Germline CDR1 is MDHEN and CDR2 is SYDVKM. CDR3 loop: CASSPTGPSSYEQYF. Here the CDR3 DNA reads TGTGCCAGCAGTCCCACAGGGCCAAGCTCCTACGAGCAGTACTTC.

This clonotype was picked up a small number of times. V is TRBV16 and J is TRBJ1-2, with D possibly matching TRBD1 (6 bases). V was shortened by 4 bases and J by 2 bases, with 23 bases between the two germline ends. Germline CDR1 is KGHSY and CDR2 is FQNENV. CDR3 length: 18 amino acids. Here the CDR3 reads CASSPKIETRTANYGYTF. CDR3 DNA: TGTGCCAGCAGCCCAAAAATAGAGACCCGGACAGCCAACTATGGCTACACCTTC.

The CDR3 sequence: CASSLDTDRLTARDRGSYEQYF. In DNA form, the CDR3 reads TGTGCCAGCAGCTTAGATACGGATCGCCTTACTGCGCGGGACAGGGGATCCTACGAGCAGTACTTC. This chain connects TRBV11-1 to TRBJ2-7; 10 bases map to TRBD1. The CDR3 extends over 22 amino acids. The germline V gene has CDR1 SGHAT and CDR2 FQDESV (reference sequence). Trimming removed 1 base from V and 1 base from J; junction bases left unmatched: 22.

This chain joins TRBV4-2 and TRBJ2-7; D unresolved. V was clipped by 0 bases and J by 0 bases, with 6 bases between them. Germline lookup yields CDR1 LGHNA and CDR2 YNFKEQ. The CDR3 contains 14 residues. The CDR3 loop reads CASSQETFSYEQYF. Written as DNA, the CDR3 is TGTGCCAGCAGCCAAGAGACCTTCTCCTACGAGCAGTACTTC.

This chain uses TRBV10-3 with TRBJ2-1; a possible D gene is TRBD2 (5 bases). V lost 11 bases to trimming and J lost 8 bases, with 28 bases between them. This CDR3 region has 16 residues. Germline values: CDR1 ENHRY, CDR2 SYGVKD. The CDR3 sequence is CALHYLRAADVDEQFF. The CDR3, as DNA: TGTGCCCTCCACTACTTGAGGGCCGCGGACGTCGATGAGCAGTTCTTC.

V is TRBV20-1 and J is TRBJ1-2, with no clear D. The germline V gene has CDR1 DFQATT and CDR2 SNEGSKA (reference sequence). CDR3 size: 13 residues. V lost 1 base and J lost 10, with 16 bases in between. The CDR3 is CSARARTAKDYTF. DNA for the CDR3: TGCAGTGCTAGAGCTCGGACGGCGAAGGACTACACCTTC.

In this sample, this clonotype turned up once. The junction and the germline gene differ at one end; a read error may be behind it. The V and J genes are TRBV7-3 and TRBJ1-1; TRBD1 is a possible D gene (5 bases). In germline, CDR1 is SGHTA, CDR2 FQGTGA. This CDR3 is 15 amino acids long. This CDR3 reads CASSLMGRENTEAFF. Written as DNA, the CDR3 is TGTGCCAGCAGCTTAATGGGCAGGGAGAACACGGAAGCTTTCTTT.

J is TRBJ2-5 and V is TRBV20-1, with 8 bases identical to TRBD2. The J call is in doubt because the DNA end fits TRBJ2-7 better. This CDR3 spans 16 amino acids. The germline V gene encodes CDR1 DFQATT and CDR2 SNEGSKA (reference sequence). The CDR3 loop is CSARSSLSGKYYEQYF. Written as DNA, the CDR3 is TGCAGTGCTAGATCTTCCCTTAGCGGGAAGTACTACGAGCAGTACTTC.

This clonotype was counted a few times. The rearrangement links TRBV20-1 to TRBJ2-7; either TRBD1 or TRBD2 may supply D (5 bases each). Looked up from germline, CDR1 is DFQATT and CDR2 is SNEGSKA (reference sequence). The CDR3 runs 13 residues. V was pared by 3 bases and J by 7 bases, with 16 bases between. The CDR3 DNA follows: TGCAGTGCTAGTGCTACAGGACTTCGGGAGCAGTACTTC. Protein sequence: CSASATGLREQYF.

The chain carries TRBV20-1 and TRBJ2-5, with a possible D match to TRBD1 (6 bases). Germline V CDR1 and CDR2: DFQATT, SNEGSKA (reference sequence). The CDR3 consists of 16 residues. V lost 0 bases and J lost 4, with 18 bases in between. Here the CDR3 DNA reads TGCAGTGCTAGAGAGTACGGCAGGGGAATAGGAGAGACCCAGTACTTC. The encoded protein is CSAREYGRGIGETQYF.

This clonotype was recorded only once. This chain joins TRBV7-2 and TRBJ2-3, with TRBD2 identical over 10 bases. The CDR3 has 17 amino acids. The V and J ends lost 4 bases and 6 bases, in that order; junction bases with no gene match: 13. Per germline, CDR1 SGHTA and CDR2 FQGNSA. The CDR3 sequence: CASSSPSGRRVGDTQYF. The CDR3 region has the DNA TGTGCCAGCAGCTCCCCTAGCGGGAGAAGGGTCGGGGATACGCAGTATTTT. The full variable domain, its missing parts supplied by reference TRBV7-2 and TRBJ2-3, is GAGVSQSPSNKVTEKGKDVELRCDPISGHTALYWYRQSLGQGLEFLIYFQGNSAPDKSGLPSDRFSAERTGGSVSTLTIQRTQQEDSAVYLCASSSPSGRRVGDTQYFGPGTRLTVL.

The rearrangement joins TRBV5-1 to TRBJ2-1, with 12 bases lining up with TRBD1. This CDR3 is built from 15 residues. V was pared by 4 bases and J by 7 bases, with 6 bases of the junction left unmatched. The germline gives CDR1 SGHRS, CDR2 YFSETQ. The DNA of the CDR3 is TGCGCCAGCAGCGCCGGGGACAGGGGGCTAAATGAGCAGTTCTTC. Amino acid sequence: CASSAGDRGLNEQFF.

This rearrangement joins TRBV3-1 to TRBJ2-6; possibly TRBD1 for D (6 bases). The CDR3 is made up of 16 amino acids. V lost 0 bases to trimming and J lost 3 bases, with 9 bases between them. Germline lookup yields CDR1 LGHDT and CDR2 YNNKEL (reference sequence). In DNA form, the CDR3 reads TGTGCCAGCAGCCAAGACACAGGGTATGGGGCCAACGTCCTGACTTTC. Translation: CASSQDTGYGANVLTF.

The chain joins TRBV28 to TRBJ1-4, with no clear D. CDR1 MDHEN and CDR2 SYDVKM come from the germline V gene. V lost 3 bases, J lost 3 bases, and 11 bases lay in between. CDR3 length: 15 residues. The CDR3 nucleotides read TGTGCCAGCAGTTTTCCCGGGGAGCCTAATGAAAAACTGTTTTTT. Protein: CASSFPGEPNEKLFF.

This clonotype was seen a few times. V gene TRBV15 combines with J gene TRBJ2-5, with 10 bases fitting TRBD2. This CDR3 comprises 16 residues. The germline CDR1 and CDR2 sequences are LNHNV and YYDKDF (reference sequence). The V gene end was trimmed by 1 base and the J gene end by 1 base; junction bases not matched to a gene: 3. For the CDR3, the DNA is TGTGCCACCAGCAGAGGGGGACTAGCGACCCAAGAGACCCAGTACTTC. Translating gives CATSRGGLATQETQYF.

The rearrangement links TRBV6-5 to TRBJ1-2, with unresolved D. Germline values: CDR1 MNHEY, CDR2 SVGAGI. With 6 bases removed from V and 0 bases from J, the gap between germline ends came to 11 bases. There are 14 residues in the CDR3. The CDR3 bases are TGTGCCAGCAGGCGAATAAGCACTAACTATGGCTACACCTTC. Translation: CASRRISTNYGYTF.

This chain uses TRBV6-1 with TRBJ2-3; D uncertain. CDR3 size: 18 residues. CDR1 MNHNS and CDR2 SASEGT come from the germline V gene. V was pared by 6 bases and J by 2 bases, with 24 bases between. CDR3: CASRSDAFRVLITDTQYF. CDR3 DNA: TGTGCCAGCAGATCTGACGCTTTCCGGGTCCTAATCACAGATACGCAGTATTTT.

This clonotype was seen many times. The DNA of the CDR3 is TGTGCCAGCAGGCCCGCGAGGGCGGGAAGGCAGTATTTT. Residues: CASRPARAGRQYF. The chain joins TRBV7-2 to TRBJ2-3, with a weak D call TRBD2 (6 bases). The germline gives CDR1 SGHTA, CDR2 FQGNSA. The CDR3 consists of 13 residues. V gave up 6 bases and J gave up 11 bases, with 18 bases separating them.

The genes are TRBV27 and TRBJ1-5; 7 nucleotides agree with TRBD1. The germline V gene encodes CDR1 MNHEY and CDR2 SMNVEV (reference sequence). The CDR3 is 14 amino acids. The junction had 6 bases not matched to a gene; V was cut back by 6 bases and J by 4 bases. The CDR3 nucleotides read TGTGCCAGCAGCCGCAGACAGGGTAATCAGCCCCAGCATTTT. This translates into CASSRRQGNQPQHF.

This sequence joins TRBV6-1 and TRBJ1-2; D may be TRBD1 (5 bases). The CDR3 is made up of 15 amino acids. The germline V gene has CDR1 MNHNS and CDR2 SASEGT. Between the trimmed V and J ends, which lost 0 bases and 6 bases, there was a span of 14 bases. This CDR3 is CASSEARGLGDGYTF. In nucleotides, the CDR3 is TGTGCCAGCAGTGAAGCAAGGGGTTTAGGCGATGGCTACACCTTC.

The gene calls are TRBV11-2 and TRBJ1-1; TRBD1 matches 7 bases. The CDR3 loop spans 14 amino acids. From germline, CDR1 is SGHAT and CDR2 FQNNGV. V trimming: 5 bases; J trimming: 5 bases; junction bases outside the gene matches: 8. CDR3 amino acids: CASSAKPDRTEAFF. DNA for the CDR3: TGTGCCAGCAGCGCAAAACCGGACAGGACTGAAGCTTTCTTT.

V is TRBV6-1 and J is TRBJ1-1, with D perhaps matching TRBD1 (5 bases). Trimming cost V 7 bases and J 1 base, with 13 bases left between them. The CDR3 is made up of 14 amino acids. CDR1 and CDR2 (germline): MNHNS, SASEGT. Here the CDR3 reads CASISGTPNTEAFF. In nucleotides, the CDR3 is TGTGCCAGCATTTCCGGGACGCCGAACACTGAAGCTTTCTTT.

V gene TRBV24-1 combines with J gene TRBJ2-1, with TRBD2 identical over 11 bases. CDR1 and CDR2 (germline): KGHDR, SFDVKD. The V segment lost 2 bases and the J segment 9 bases; nucleotides outside the gene matches: 8. CDR3 size: 16 residues. The CDR3 DNA sequence: TGTGCCACCAGTGATTCGGGACTAGCGGAGGGGGTTGAGCAGTTCTTC. Its translation: CATSDSGLAEGVEQFF.

Remarks on this clonotype: A junction end diverges from the germline sequence, so it may reflect a read error. The V and J genes are TRBV20-1 and TRBJ2-1, with D possibly matching TRBD2 (5 bases). CDR3 length equals 16 residues. CDR1 is DFQATT, CDR2 SNEGSKA, per germline (reference sequence). CDR3 amino acids: CSARHSASSAYDEQFF. The DNA of the CDR3 is TGCAGTGCTAGACACTCAGCTAGTAGCGCCTACGATGAGCAGTTCTTC.

This clonotype turned up a few times. The chain combines TRBV5-1 with TRBJ2-5, with 9 bases fitting TRBD2. The DNA matches TRBJ2-7 better at its end, which makes the J call doubtful. The CDR3 covers 13 residues. CDR1 SGHRS and CDR2 YFSETQ come from the germline V gene. In nucleotides, the CDR3 is TGCGCCAGCAGGAGTAGCGGGAGAAGCGAGCAGTACTTC. Its translation is CASRSSGRSEQYF.

This chain joins TRBV4-1 and TRBJ1-2; the D is unclear. Germline V gene data show CDR1 as MGHRA and CDR2 as YSYEKL. V was clipped by 3 bases and J by 0 bases, with 23 bases between them. The CDR3 contains 19 residues. The CDR3 DNA follows: TGCGCCAGCAGCCACCCTTTGGCTGGGTCGTTTGGTCCTAACTATGGCTACACCTTC. It codes for CASSHPLAGSFGPNYGYTF.

The chain recombines TRBV28 with TRBJ1-2; D not resolved. From germline, CDR1 is MDHEN and CDR2 SYDVKM. CDR3 length equals 11 residues. V was shortened by 8 bases and J by 6 bases, with 10 bases between the two germline ends. CDR3 bases: TGTGCCAGCCGACGGAACCATGGCTACACCTTC. Amino acid sequence: CASRRNHGYTF.

As to this clonotype: A much larger clone differs by one base, so this may be a read error. J is TRBJ2-5 and V is TRBV21-1; TRBD2 was called by the table and not checked on the DNA. The DNA end favors TRBJ2-7, so the J call may be wrong. TRBV21-1 is a documented pseudogene. The CDR3 totals 14 residues. CDR3 nucleotides: TGTGCCACCCAGCGGGAGGGGCCGAGTTACGAGCAGTACTTC. This sequence encodes CATQREGPSYEQYF.

This clonotype was detected a few times. The CDR3 sequence: CSAPPGLASYEQYF. Here the CDR3 DNA reads TGCAGTGCTCCCCCTGGACTAGCGAGCTACGAGCAGTACTTC. J is TRBJ2-7 and V is TRBV20-1; 9 bases align to TRBD2. The CDR3 runs to 14 residues. Germline CDR1 DFQATT, CDR2 SNEGSKA (reference sequence). The trim removed 5 bases at V and 3 bases at J, leaving 8 bases unmatched.

In this sample, this clonotype turned up a few times. The rearrangement uses TRBV12-3 or TRBV12-4 and TRBJ2-7; no definite D call. The length of the CDR3 is 14 residues. Trimming left V 1 base short and J 3 bases short, with 10 bases between. DNA for the CDR3: TGTGCCAGCAGTTTAGTGGCAGGAATCTACGAGCAGTACTTC. It encodes CASSLVAGIYEQYF.